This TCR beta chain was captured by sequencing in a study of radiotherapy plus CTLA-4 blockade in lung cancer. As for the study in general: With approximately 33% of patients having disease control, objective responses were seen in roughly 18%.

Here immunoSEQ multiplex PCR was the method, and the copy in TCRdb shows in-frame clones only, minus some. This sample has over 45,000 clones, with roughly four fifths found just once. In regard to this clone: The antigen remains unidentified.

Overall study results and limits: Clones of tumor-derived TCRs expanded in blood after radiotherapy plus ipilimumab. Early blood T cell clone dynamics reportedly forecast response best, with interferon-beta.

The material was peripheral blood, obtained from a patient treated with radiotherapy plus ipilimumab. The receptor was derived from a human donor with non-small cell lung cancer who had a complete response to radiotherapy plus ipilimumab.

CDR3 DNA: TGCGCCAGCAGCCCGAGGGGGACTAGCGGGGGGTCCCCCAATGAGCAGTTCTTC. This sequence encodes CASSPRGTSGGSPNEQFF. This chain joins TRBV5-1 and TRBJ2-1, with TRBD2 matching over 15 bases. The length of the CDR3 is 18 residues. CDR1 and CDR2 (germline): SGHRS, YFSETQ. The ends lost 4 bases at V and 6 bases at J; junction bases unmatched: 11.